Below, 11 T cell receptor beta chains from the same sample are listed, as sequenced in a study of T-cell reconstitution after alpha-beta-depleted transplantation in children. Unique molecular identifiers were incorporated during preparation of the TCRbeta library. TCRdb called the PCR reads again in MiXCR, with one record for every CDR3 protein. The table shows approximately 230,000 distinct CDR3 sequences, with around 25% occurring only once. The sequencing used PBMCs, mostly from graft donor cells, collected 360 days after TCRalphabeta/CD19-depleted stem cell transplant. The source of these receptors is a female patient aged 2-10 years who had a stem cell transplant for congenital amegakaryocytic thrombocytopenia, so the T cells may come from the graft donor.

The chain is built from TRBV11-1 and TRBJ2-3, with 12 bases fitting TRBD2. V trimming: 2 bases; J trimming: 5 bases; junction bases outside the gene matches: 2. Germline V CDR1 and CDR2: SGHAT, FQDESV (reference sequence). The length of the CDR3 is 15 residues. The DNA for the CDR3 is TGTGCCAGCAGCTTATTGACTAGCGGGGGAGATACGCAGTATTTT. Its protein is CASSLLTSGGDTQYF.

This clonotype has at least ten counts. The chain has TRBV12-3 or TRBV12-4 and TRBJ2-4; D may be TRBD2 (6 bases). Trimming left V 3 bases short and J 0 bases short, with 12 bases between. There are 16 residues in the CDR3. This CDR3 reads CASSFRGILAKNIQYF. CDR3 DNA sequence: TGTGCCAGCAGTTTCCGGGGGATCCTAGCCAAAAACATTCAGTACTTC.

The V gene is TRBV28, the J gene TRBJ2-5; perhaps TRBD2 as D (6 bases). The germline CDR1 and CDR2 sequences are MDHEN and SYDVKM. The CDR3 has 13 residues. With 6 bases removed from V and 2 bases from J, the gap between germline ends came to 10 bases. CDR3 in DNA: TGTGCCAGCAGGCAACTAGCACAAGAGACCCAGTACTTC. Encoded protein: CASRQLAQETQYF.

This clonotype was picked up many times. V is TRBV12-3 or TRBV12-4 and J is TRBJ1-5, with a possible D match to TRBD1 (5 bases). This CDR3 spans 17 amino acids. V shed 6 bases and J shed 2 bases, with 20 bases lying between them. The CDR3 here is CASSLRAGIGGNQPQHF. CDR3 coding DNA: TGTGCCAGCAGCCTCAGGGCAGGGATCGGTGGCAATCAGCCCCAGCATTTT.

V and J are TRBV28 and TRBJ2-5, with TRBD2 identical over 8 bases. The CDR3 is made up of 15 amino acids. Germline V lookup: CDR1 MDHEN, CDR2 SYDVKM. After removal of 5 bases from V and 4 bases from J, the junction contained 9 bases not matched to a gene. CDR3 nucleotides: TGTGCCAGCAGTCCCCGTCGGGGGGGACGAGAGACCCAGTACTTC. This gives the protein CASSPRRGGRETQYF.

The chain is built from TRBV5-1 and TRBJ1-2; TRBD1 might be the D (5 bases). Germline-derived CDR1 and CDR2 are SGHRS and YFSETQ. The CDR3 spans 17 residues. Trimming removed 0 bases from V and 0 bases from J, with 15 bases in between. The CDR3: CASSLVWDLFPNYGYTF. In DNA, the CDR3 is TGCGCCAGCAGCTTGGTATGGGACCTCTTTCCTAACTATGGCTACACCTTC.

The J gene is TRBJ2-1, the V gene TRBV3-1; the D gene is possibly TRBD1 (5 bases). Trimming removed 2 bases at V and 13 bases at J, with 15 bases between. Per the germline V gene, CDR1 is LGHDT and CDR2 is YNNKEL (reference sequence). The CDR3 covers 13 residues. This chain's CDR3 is CASSQIERTPQFF. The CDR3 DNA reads TGTGCCAGCAGCCAAATTGAACGGACACCCCAGTTCTTC.

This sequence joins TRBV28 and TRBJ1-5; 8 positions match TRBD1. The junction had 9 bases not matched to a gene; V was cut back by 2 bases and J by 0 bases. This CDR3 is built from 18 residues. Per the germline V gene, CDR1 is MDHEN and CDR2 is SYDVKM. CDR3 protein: CASSLRDRGSYSNQPQHF. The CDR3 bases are TGTGCCAGCAGTTTACGAGACAGGGGATCTTATAGCAATCAGCCCCAGCATTTT.

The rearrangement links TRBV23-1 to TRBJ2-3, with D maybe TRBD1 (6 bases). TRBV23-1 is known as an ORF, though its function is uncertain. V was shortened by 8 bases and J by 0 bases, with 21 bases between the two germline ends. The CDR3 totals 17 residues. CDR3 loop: CASRRGDRFSSTDTQYF. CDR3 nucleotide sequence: TGCGCCAGCCGTCGGGGAGACAGGTTTTCTAGCACAGATACGCAGTATTTT.

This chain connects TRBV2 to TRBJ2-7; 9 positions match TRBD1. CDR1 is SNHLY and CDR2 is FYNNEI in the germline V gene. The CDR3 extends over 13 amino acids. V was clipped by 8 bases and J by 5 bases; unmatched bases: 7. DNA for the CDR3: TGTGCCAGCTGGGACAGGGTTTTCCACGAGCAGTACTTC. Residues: CASWDRVFHEQYF.

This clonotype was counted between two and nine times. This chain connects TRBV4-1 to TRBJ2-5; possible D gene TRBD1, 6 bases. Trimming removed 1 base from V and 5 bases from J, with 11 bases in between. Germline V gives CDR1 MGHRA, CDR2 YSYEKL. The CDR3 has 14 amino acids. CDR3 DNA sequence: TGCGCCAGCAGCCAAGGAACAGGGCGGGAGACCCAGTACTTC. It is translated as CASSQGTGRETQYF.